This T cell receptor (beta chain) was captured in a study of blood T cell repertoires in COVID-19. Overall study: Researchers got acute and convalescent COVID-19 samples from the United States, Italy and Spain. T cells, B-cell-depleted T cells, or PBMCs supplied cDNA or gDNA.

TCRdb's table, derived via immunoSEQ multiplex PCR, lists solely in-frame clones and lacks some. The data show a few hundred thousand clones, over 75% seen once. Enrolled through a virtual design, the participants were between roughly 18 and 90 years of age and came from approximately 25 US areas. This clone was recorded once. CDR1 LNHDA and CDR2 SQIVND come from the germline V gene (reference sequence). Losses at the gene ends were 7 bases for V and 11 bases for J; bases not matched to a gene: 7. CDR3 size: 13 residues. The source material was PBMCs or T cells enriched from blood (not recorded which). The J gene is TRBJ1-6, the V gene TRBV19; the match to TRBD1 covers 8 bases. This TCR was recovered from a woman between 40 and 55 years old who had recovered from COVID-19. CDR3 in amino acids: CASMGTGGAPLHF. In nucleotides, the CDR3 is TGTGCCAGTATGGGGACAGGCGGTGCACCCCTCCACTTT.